The clone carrying this T cell receptor (beta chain) was counted between two and nine times. From the 5' RACE reads, TCRdb called clonotypes with MiXCR, one entry per CDR3 protein. In the table there are about 84,000 distinct CDR3 sequences, more than 11% of which are singletons. The data were obtained in a study of T-cell memory formation after mild COVID-19. CDR1 is SEHNR, CDR2 FQNEAQ, per germline (reference sequence). V was cut by 5 bases and J by 8 bases, with 12 bases left in between. CDR3 length: 12 residues. This chain links TRBV7-9 with TRBJ1-2; D not certain. The sequenced sample consisted of PBMCs or a T cell subset sorted from them (not recorded which). The TCR comes from an adult woman who had mild COVID-19 (a few samples of this study predate the infection). Cell type and time point are not known. The CDR3 bases are TGTGCCAGCAGCCCTACTATATGGGGCTACACCTTC. Its protein is CASSPTIWGYTF.